One and the same sample provided the 27 T cell receptor beta chains below, sequenced in a study of CD8+CD57+ T cells in acquired aplastic anemia. For CDR3 and TCR beta VDJ profiling, genomic DNA was the template used. TCRdb reanalysed the reads using MiXCR and keeps one entry per CDR3 protein. Of a few hundred thousand distinct CDR3 sequences in the sample, approximately 35% were seen once. The sample comprised sorted CD4+, CD8+, or CD8+CD57+ T cells (not recorded which) from PBMCs. These receptors were obtained from a human donor in good health, serving as a control.

DNA of the CDR3: TGCAGTGCTAGAGGTGGGGCGCGTCTGAACACCATATATTTT. Translation: CSARGGARLNTIYF. The chain is built from TRBV20-1 and TRBJ1-3; TRBD1 might be the D (5 bases). The V gene's germline CDR1 is DFQATT and CDR2 SNEGSKA (reference sequence). The CDR3 contains 14 residues. V was cut by 1 base and J by 7 bases, with 14 bases left in between.

This clonotype has ten or more counts. This chain connects TRBV4-1 to TRBJ2-5; D possibly corresponds to TRBD2 (7 bases). The CDR3 spans 16 residues. The V end was cut by 1 base, the J end by 3 bases, with 15 bases between. The V gene's germline CDR1 is MGHRA and CDR2 YSYEKL. CDR3 sequence (DNA): TGCGCCAGCAGCCAAGGTGGGGGGGCCAGGAAAGAGACCCAGTACTTC. This codes for CASSQGGGARKETQYF.

The genes are TRBV7-8 and TRBJ1-2; D is possibly TRBD1 (5 bases). V lost 5 bases and J lost 5, with 12 bases in between. CDR3 length equals 13 residues. The V gene's germline CDR1 is SGHVS and CDR2 FQNEAQ. The CDR3 DNA sequence: TGTGCCAGCAGCCAAGACCGACAGTATGGCTACACCTTC. As protein: CASSQDRQYGYTF.

The table lists this clonotype with many counts. V usage is TRBV12-3 or TRBV12-4 and J usage is TRBJ1-2, with TRBD1 as a possible D gene (6 bases). CDR3 length: 13 residues. V lost 3 bases to trimming and J lost 4 bases, with 9 bases between them. The CDR3 DNA sequence: TGTGCCAGCAGTTTCGGGGGGGCCTATGGCTACACCTTC. This encodes CASSFGGAYGYTF.

This clonotype was recorded at least ten times. The rearrangement links TRBV2 to TRBJ2-5; 7 bases agree with TRBD1. Germline CDR1 SNHLY, CDR2 FYNNEI. This CDR3 is 12 amino acids long. V was clipped by 3 bases and J by 5 bases; unmatched bases: 0. This chain's CDR3 is CASSEDRETQYF. DNA for the CDR3: TGTGCCAGCAGTGAGGACAGGGAGACCCAGTACTTC.

This clonotype was recorded at least ten times. The chain uses TRBV15 and TRBJ2-1; no firm D call. The CDR3 is 13 amino acids. The germline V gene encodes CDR1 LNHNV and CDR2 YYDKDF (reference sequence). With 0 bases removed from V and 9 bases from J, the gap between germline ends came to 9 bases. CDR3 sequence: CATSRDYLGEQFF. CDR3 bases: TGTGCCACCAGCAGAGATTATTTAGGTGAGCAGTTCTTC.

This clonotype was observed at least ten times. This sequence joins TRBV7-8 and TRBJ2-7; D is undetermined. CDR1 SGHVS and CDR2 FQNEAQ come from the germline V gene. The CDR3 is made up of 13 amino acids. With 9 bases removed from V and 1 base from J, the gap between germline ends came to 13 bases. The CDR3, as DNA: TGTGCCAGTAGTCTTAGGGATTCCTACGAGCAGTACTTC. Translated: CASSLRDSYEQYF.

This clonotype was detected ten times or more. The chain employs TRBV7-9 and TRBJ2-7; D call uncertain. Germline CDR1 is SEHNR and CDR2 is FQNEAQ (reference sequence). Trimming removed 4 bases at V and 2 bases at J, with 3 bases between. The CDR3 runs to 11 residues. The CDR3 region is CASSSTYEQYF. Written as DNA, the CDR3 is TGTGCCAGCAGCTCGACCTACGAGCAGTACTTC.

This clonotype was detected many times. This rearrangement joins TRBV10-1 to TRBJ2-4; TRBD1 agrees at 10 bases. The CDR3 consists of 17 residues. Per the germline V gene, CDR1 is WNHNN and CDR2 is SYGVQD (reference sequence). Trimming took 2 bases from V and 4 from J; bases not matched to a gene: 8. In nucleotides, the CDR3 is TGCGCCAGCAGTGAGGGGGGGACAGGGGAGGTGAAAAACATTCAGTACTTC. Translation: CASSEGGTGEVKNIQYF.

At least ten counts were recorded for this clonotype. The gene calls are TRBV10-3 and TRBJ2-1, with 7 positions matching TRBD2. Germline V lookup: CDR1 ENHRY, CDR2 SYGVKD. V gave up 3 bases and J gave up 0 bases; unmatched junction bases: 5. The CDR3 is 16 amino acids. The CDR3 DNA reads as TGTGCCATCAGTGACCAGCGGGGCAGCTCCTACAATGAGCAGTTCTTC. Translated: CAISDQRGSSYNEQFF.

This clonotype has ten or more counts. The rearrangement uses TRBV20-1 and TRBJ1-1; no clear D. CDR1 and CDR2 from the germline V gene are DFQATT and SNEGSKA (reference sequence). Trimming pared 5 bases from V and 11 bases from J, leaving 15 bases between. This CDR3 region has 11 residues. The CDR3 protein is CSAPVTPAAFF. Here the CDR3 DNA reads TGCAGTGCTCCGGTGACCCCCGCTGCTTTCTTT.

This clonotype appeared a few times. The chain uses TRBV5-5 and TRBJ2-3; D is unresolved. The CDR3 runs to 15 residues. V was pared by 0 bases and J by 5 bases, with 13 bases between. Germline V gives CDR1 SGHKS, CDR2 YYEKEE (reference sequence). CDR3 amino acids: CASSLGIQGGDTQYF. CDR3 DNA: TGTGCCAGCAGCTTGGGGATTCAAGGTGGAGATACGCAGTATTTT.

The CDR3 region has the DNA TGTGCCACCAGTGATGGGGGACTAGCGGGAGGATCAGATACGCAGTATTTT. It specifies CATSDGGLAGGSDTQYF. The chain is built from TRBV24-1 and TRBJ2-3, with 15 nucleotides matching TRBD2. The CDR3 covers 17 residues. V was clipped by 3 bases and J by 4 bases; unmatched bases: 4. Germline loops: CDR1 KGHDR, CDR2 SFDVKD.

V is TRBV10-3 and J is TRBJ1-2; D is undetermined. The V gene lost 10 bases and the J gene lost 2 bases, with 20 bases spanning the gap. This CDR3 is 15 amino acids long. Germline values: CDR1 ENHRY, CDR2 SYGVKD. This CDR3 reads CASGEWSLGNYGYTF. The DNA of the CDR3 is TGTGCCAGCGGTGAATGGAGCCTGGGGAACTATGGCTACACCTTC.

V usage is TRBV19 and J usage is TRBJ1-6; D may be TRBD1 (5 bases). Germline V gene sequence: CDR1 LNHDA, CDR2 SQIVND (reference sequence). The CDR3 covers 13 residues. The V gene lost 8 bases and the J gene lost 8 bases, with 13 bases spanning the gap. The CDR3, as DNA: TGTGCCAGTTACCGACAGTCCTATTCACCCCTCCACTTT. Encoded protein: CASYRQSYSPLHF.

This clonotype was counted only a few times. One junction end disagrees with the germline gene, perhaps due to a read error. The gene calls are TRBV24-1 and TRBJ1-2, with 9 bases matching TRBD1. The V gene's germline CDR1 is KGHDR and CDR2 SFDVKD. The CDR3 runs 13 residues. The CDR3: CASSFFGGQGFSF. The CDR3, as DNA: TGTGCCAGCAGTTTTTTCGGCGGACAGGGGTTTTCCTTC.

This clonotype has ten or more counts. This chain links TRBV7-3 with TRBJ2-3; 7 bases are a match to TRBD2. This CDR3 contains 14 residues. Germline trimming cut 2 bases from V and 6 bases from J; bases unmatched to any gene: 5. In germline, CDR1 is SGHTA, CDR2 FQGTGA. The CDR3 nucleotides are TGTGCCAGCAGCTTAGGGACTACTATGGATACGCAGTATTTT. It is translated as CASSLGTTMDTQYF. Based on the CDR3 plus reference TRBV7-3 and TRBJ2-3, the full variable domain is GAGVSQTPSNKVTEKGKYVELRCDPISGHTALYWYRQSLGQGPEFLIYFQGTGAADDSGLPNDRFFAVRPEGSVSTLKIQRTERGDSAVYLCASSLGTTMDTQYFGPGTRLTVL.

The chain joins TRBV3-1 to TRBJ2-7; 12 nucleotides agree with TRBD2. V trimming: 4 bases; J trimming: 4 bases; junction bases outside the gene matches: 2. The CDR3 runs 14 residues. CDR1 and CDR2 (germline): LGHDT, YNNKEL (reference sequence). This CDR3 reads CASSRGTSGYEQYF. As DNA, the CDR3 is TGTGCCAGCAGCCGTGGGACTAGCGGGTACGAGCAGTACTTC.

This clonotype came up many times. In DNA, the CDR3 is TGTGCCAGCAGGGTGCGAGAAAAACTGTTTTTT. This gives the protein CASRVREKLFF. The V gene is TRBV2, the J gene TRBJ1-4; D is uncertain. V lost 6 bases, J lost 8 bases, and 7 bases lay in between. There are 11 residues in the CDR3. In germline, CDR1 is SNHLY, CDR2 FYNNEI.

This clonotype was counted many times. This chain connects TRBV11-1 to TRBJ2-7, with TRBD1 identical over 7 bases. The V segment lost 5 bases and the J segment 1 base; nucleotides outside the gene matches: 17. CDR3 length equals 18 residues. Per germline, CDR1 SGHAT and CDR2 FQDESV (reference sequence). CDR3 amino acids: CASSPGQGDDSLSYEQYF. CDR3 DNA: TGTGCCAGCAGCCCAGGTCAGGGGGACGATTCCCTATCCTACGAGCAGTACTTC.

This chain connects TRBV10-2 to TRBJ2-7; TRBD2 matches 14 bases. There are 14 residues in the CDR3. Germline V gene sequence: CDR1 WSHSY, CDR2 SAAADI. J gave up 3 bases and V 7 bases, and 2 bases lay outside the gene matches. CDR3: CASKGLAGVYEQYF. The CDR3 nucleotides read TGCGCCAGCAAGGGACTAGCGGGAGTCTACGAGCAGTACTTC.

Details on this clonotype: With a much larger clone just one base away, this may be a read error. This is likely a read error, given that the CDR3 carries no conserved phenylalanine or tryptophan at its end. This sequence joins TRBV7-9 and TRBJ1-2, with 8 bases matching TRBD1. With 5 bases clipped from V and 8 bases from J, the junction kept 7 bases outside the gene matches. CDR3 length equals 13 residues. Germline V lookup: CDR1 SEHNR, CDR2 FQNEAQ (reference sequence). The CDR3 loop reads CASSRGTGGGYTL. DNA of the CDR3: TGTGCCAGCAGCCGCGGGACAGGTGGAGGCTACACCCTC.

This rearrangement joins TRBV25-1 to TRBJ1-6; D remains unclear. V lost 2 bases and J lost 8, with 10 bases in between. CDR3 size: 14 residues. Germline V gene lookup returns CDR1 MGHDK and CDR2 SYGVNS. This CDR3 reads CASSEPGWDSPLHF. The CDR3, as DNA: TGTGCCAGCAGTGAACCCGGTTGGGATTCACCCCTCCACTTT. The full variable domain, completed using reference TRBV25-1 and TRBJ1-6, is EADIYQTPRYLVIGTGKKITLECSQTMGHDKMYWYQQDPGMELHLIHYSYGVNSTEKGDLSSESTVSRIRTEHFPLTLESARPSHTSQYLCASSEPGWDSPLHFGNGTRLTVT.

As for this clonotype: Its ends do not fully match the called genes, so a read error is possible. This chain joins TRBV20-1 and TRBJ1-1, with D unresolved. The CDR3 is made up of 13 amino acids. The V gene's germline CDR1 is DFQATT and CDR2 SNEGSKA (reference sequence). The DNA of the CDR3 is TGCAATGCTCTAGGGCAGAAGAACACTGAAGCTTTCTTT. Its translation is CNALGQKNTEAFF.

The sample holds a few counts of this clonotype. The chain combines TRBV7-2 with TRBJ1-1, with D uncertain. Trimming took off 8 bases at V and 3 bases at J, with 13 bases between the two ends. CDR3 length equals 13 residues. From germline, CDR1 is SGHTA and CDR2 FQGNSA. The CDR3 nucleotides read TGTGCCAGCCGGGGAGGATTTTACACTGAAGCTTTCTTT. Amino acid sequence: CASRGGFYTEAFF.

This clonotype appeared a single time. A much more abundant neighbour one base away suggests this may be a read error. This sequence joins TRBV9 and TRBJ2-2; maybe TRBD1 (5 bases). The CDR3 consists of 14 residues. Germline V gives CDR1 SGDLS, CDR2 YYNGEE. The CDR3: CAGSVVDSAGELFF. CDR3 bases: TGTGCCGGCAGCGTAGTCGACAGCGCCGGGGAGCTGTTTTTT.

Remarks on this clonotype: Likely a read error: the CDR3 ends without its conserved phenylalanine or tryptophan. The chain has TRBV12-3 or TRBV12-4 and TRBJ1-1; possible D gene TRBD1, 5 bases. The CDR3 consists of 19 residues. Between the trimmed V and J ends, which lost 0 bases and 1 base, there was a span of 21 bases. The chain's CDR3 is CASSLAGRGRREENTEAFS. The CDR3 DNA follows: TGTGCCAGCAGTTTAGCAGGAAGGGGACGCCGTGAAGAGAACACTGAAGCTTTCTCT.